The next 24 T cell receptor beta chains were all read from a single sample in a study of post-analysis software for immune sequencing data. No antigens are known for them. TCR beta libraries were prepared from cDNA with unique molecular identifiers. MiXCR, run by TCRdb on the PCR reads, gives a single entry per CDR3 protein. The sample lists some 890,000 distinct CDR3 sequences; around 50% were seen once. Study observations and caveats: Included in a set of roughly five TRBV segments more frequent in patients than controls were TRBV5-6, TRBV5-1 and TRBV20-1.

Sequencing was performed on blood. These receptors were taken from a girl under 18 with multiple sclerosis.

A single count supports this clonotype. The chain uses TRBV20-1 and TRBJ1-1; no definite D call. This CDR3 has 11 residues. Deletions cut 3 bases from V and 8 bases from J, with 10 bases between. Germline-derived CDR1 and CDR2 are DFQATT and SNEGSKA (reference sequence). CDR3 in amino acids: CSARLYPEAFF. CDR3 bases: TGCAGTGCTAGGCTTTACCCCGAAGCTTTCTTT.

This chain links TRBV7-9 with TRBJ2-5, with D possibly TRBD1 on 6 matching bases. The DNA matches TRBJ2-7 better at its end, which makes the J call doubtful. The V gene's germline CDR1 is SEHNR and CDR2 FQNEAQ (reference sequence). CDR3 length: 17 amino acids. The chain's CDR3 is CASSLNGPTGPHYEQYF. Here the CDR3 DNA reads TGTGCCAGCAGCTTAAACGGGCCGACAGGCCCCCACTACGAGCAGTACTTC.

This chain uses TRBV12-3 or TRBV12-4 with TRBJ2-7; 10 bases match TRBD2. The CDR3 has 15 residues. The junction had 8 bases not matched to a gene; V was cut back by 4 bases and J by 5 bases. The CDR3 DNA is TGTGCCAGCAGTTCCTACACCGGACTAGCGGACGAGCAGTACTTC. Residues: CASSSYTGLADEQYF.

The chain has TRBV14 and TRBJ2-5; 12 nucleotides match TRBD2. The CDR3 has 15 residues. V was clipped by 4 bases and J by 4 bases; unmatched bases: 4. Germline lookup yields CDR1 SGHDN and CDR2 FVKESK. Here the CDR3 DNA reads TGTGCCAGCAGCCGACTAGCGGGAGCGGGAGAGACCCAGTACTTC. Protein sequence: CASSRLAGAGETQYF.

This clonotype was found once. The gene calls are TRBV12-3 or TRBV12-4 and TRBJ2-1; a possible D gene is TRBD1 (5 bases). Deletions cut 7 bases from V and 9 bases from J, with 10 bases between. The CDR3 consists of 11 residues. The CDR3 DNA is TGTGCCAGCACCATGGGGCGTGAGCAGTTCTTC. This translates into CASTMGREQFF.

The chain recombines TRBV5-6 with TRBJ2-7; D unresolved. The CDR3 has 13 amino acids. The V gene's germline CDR1 is SGHDT and CDR2 YYEEEE. Trimming shortened V by 2 bases and J by 1 base, and 7 bases separated the two germline ends. The CDR3 region is CASSFSTSYEQYF. Written as DNA, the CDR3 is TGTGCCAGCAGCTTCTCGACGTCCTACGAGCAGTACTTC.

Comment on this clonotype: The DNA is left out, because the CDR3 cannot be placed on it with certainty; the CDR3 is given as TCRdb lists it. The chain's CDR3 is CASSTWGGTESVLRDEQFF. The chain links TRBV12-3 or TRBV12-4 to TRBJ2-1; the table gives TRBD2 as D, unverified against the DNA. 19 amino acids form the CDR3, both terminal residues included.

The rearrangement uses TRBV6-2 or TRBV6-3 and TRBJ2-2; D remains unclear. The V and J ends lost 5 bases and 7 bases respectively, with 8 bases between them. This CDR3 is 12 amino acids long. Germline V CDR1 and CDR2: MNHEY, SVGEGT. CDR3 nucleotide sequence: TGTGCCAGCAGTCGCGACTTCGGGGAGCTGTTTTTT. It encodes CASSRDFGELFF.

This clonotype came up a few times. The chain recombines TRBV6-6 with TRBJ1-2; D unclear. V lost 3 bases and J 8 bases, leaving 13 bases between the germline ends. Per the germline V gene, CDR1 is MNHNY and CDR2 is SVGAGI (reference sequence). The CDR3 has 13 amino acids. CDR3 DNA: TGTGCCAGCAGTTATCCTGGGTTCAAAGGCTACACCTTC. This gives the protein CASSYPGFKGYTF.

The rearrangement links TRBV4-2 to TRBJ2-7; 10 nucleotides align to TRBD1. This CDR3 region has 16 residues. Germline trimming cut 1 base from V and 0 bases from J; bases unmatched to any gene: 3. Germline V gives CDR1 LGHNA, CDR2 YNFKEQ. CDR3 coding DNA: TGTGCCAGCAGCCAAGCCGACAGGGGGCGCTCCTACGAGCAGTACTTC. Its protein product is CASSQADRGRSYEQYF.

This clonotype was counted a single time. The gene calls are TRBV20-1 and TRBJ2-1; tentatively, D is TRBD2 (7 bases). This CDR3 is 16 amino acids long. CDR1 and CDR2 from the germline V gene are DFQATT and SNEGSKA (reference sequence). V gave up 2 bases and J gave up 6 bases, with 20 bases separating them. The CDR3 sequence: CSARPKGGGGFNEQFF. The CDR3 DNA follows: TGCAGTGCTAGACCAAAAGGAGGGGGGGGTTTCAATGAGCAGTTCTTC.

Only a few counts were recorded for this clonotype. This chain links TRBV12-3 or TRBV12-4 with TRBJ1-2; TRBD1 matches 10 bases. With V trimmed by 6 bases and J by 2 bases, 9 bases remained unmatched. There are 16 residues in the CDR3. The CDR3: CASRPTGGSKNYGYTF. CDR3 nucleotide sequence: TGTGCCAGCAGACCGACAGGGGGCTCCAAGAACTATGGCTACACCTTC.

This clonotype has more than one count but fewer than ten. The V gene is TRBV5-6, the J gene TRBJ1-5; maybe TRBD1 (6 bases). CDR3 length equals 17 residues. The germline V gene has CDR1 SGHDT and CDR2 YYEEEE. V was shortened by 5 bases and J by 4 bases, with 22 bases between the two germline ends. CDR3 sequence reads: CASSLKPTGTANQPQHF. The CDR3 DNA follows: TGTGCCAGCAGTCTAAAGCCTACAGGGACCGCAAATCAGCCCCAGCATTTT. The full variable domain, with the rest looked up from reference TRBV5-6 and TRBJ1-5, is DAGVTQSPTHLIKTRGQQVTLRCSPKSGHDTVSWYQQALGQGPQFIFQYYEEEERQRGNFPDRFSGHQFPNYSSELNVNALLLGDSALYLCASSLKPTGTANQPQHFGDGTRLSIL.

V and J are TRBV14 and TRBJ2-1; a weak D match, TRBD2 (5 bases). There are 13 residues in the CDR3. Germline V gene data show CDR1 as SGHDN and CDR2 as FVKESK. With 2 bases removed from V and 4 bases from J, the gap between germline ends came to 6 bases. The CDR3 DNA reads as TGTGCCAGCAGCCAAAGCGGTTACAATGAGCAGTTCTTC. It yields the protein CASSQSGYNEQFF. The full variable domain, completed using reference TRBV14 and TRBJ2-1, is EAGVTQFPSHSVIEKGQTVTLRCDPISGHDNLYWYRRVMGKEIKFLLHFVKESKQDESGMPNNRFLAERTGGTYSTLKVQPAELEDSGVYFCASSQSGYNEQFFGPGTRLTVL.

The chain joins TRBV20-1 to TRBJ2-3; unclear D gene. Germline V gene lookup returns CDR1 DFQATT and CDR2 SNEGSKA (reference sequence). V lost 3 bases to trimming and J lost 4 bases, with 14 bases between them. CDR3 size: 14 residues. The CDR3 nucleotides are TGCAGTGCTAGTGCTGGAGTGACACCAGATACGCAGTATTTT. Translation: CSASAGVTPDTQYF.

The V call is TRBV5-8, the J call TRBJ2-3; no clear D gene. There are 12 residues in the CDR3. V lost 0 bases and J 10 bases, leaving 9 bases between the germline ends. CDR1 SGHTS and CDR2 YDEGEE come from the germline V gene. The CDR3 protein is CASSLGAIAQYF. Written as DNA, the CDR3 is TGTGCCAGCAGCTTGGGCGCGATCGCGCAGTATTTT.

The chain combines TRBV29-1 with TRBJ2-7, with TRBD1 matching 7 bases. This CDR3 contains 14 residues. The V segment lost 6 bases and the J segment 3 bases; nucleotides outside the gene matches: 11. CDR1 is SQVTM and CDR2 is ANQGSEA in the germline V gene. CDR3 sequence reads: CSVELRGQIYEQYF. The CDR3 DNA sequence: TGCAGCGTCGAACTCAGGGGACAGATCTACGAGCAGTACTTC.

This rearrangement joins TRBV7-2 to TRBJ1-4; TRBD1 matches at 8 bases. The CDR3 runs to 15 residues. Germline V gene data show CDR1 as SGHTA and CDR2 as FQGNSA. The V and J ends lost 5 bases and 3 bases, in that order; junction bases with no gene match: 5. CDR3 sequence reads: CASSPQGGANEKLFF. The CDR3 DNA follows: TGTGCCAGCAGCCCACAGGGGGGGGCTAATGAAAAACTGTTTTTT.

This chain links TRBV15 with TRBJ2-7, with D maybe TRBD2 (7 bases). The CDR3 has 15 residues. Germline-derived CDR1 and CDR2 are LNHNV and YYDKDF (reference sequence). Between the trimmed V and J ends, which lost 5 bases and 7 bases, there was a span of 21 bases. The CDR3 DNA reads TGTGCCACCAGCTCTGAGGGGGGGCACGCTTGGGAGCAGTACTTC. Protein product: CATSSEGGHAWEQYF.

On this clonotype itself: Germline is not matched at one junction end, which may reflect a read error. The chain is built from TRBV20-1 and TRBJ1-5; 7 bases are a match to TRBD1. CDR3 size: 16 residues. In germline, CDR1 is DFQATT, CDR2 SNEGSKA (reference sequence). In nucleotides, the CDR3 is TGCAGTGCTAGAAGGCAGGGGGTGTCGAGCAGTCAGCCCCAGCATTTT. Amino acids: CSARRQGVSSSQPQHF.

This clonotype was seen only once. The chain carries TRBV20-1 and TRBJ2-7; TRBD1 agrees at 8 bases. Per the germline V gene, CDR1 is DFQATT and CDR2 is SNEGSKA (reference sequence). CDR3 length: 15 residues. With 6 bases clipped from V and 0 bases from J, the junction kept 10 bases outside the gene matches. The CDR3 bases are TGCAGTGCAAATAGCCGGGGACAGGCCTCCTACGAGCAGTACTTC. Its translation: CSANSRGQASYEQYF.

The chain couples TRBV6-1 to TRBJ2-5; 10 positions agree with TRBD2. Germline assignment: CDR1 MNHNS and CDR2 SASEGT. Trimming took 10 bases from V and 5 from J; bases not matched to a gene: 7. The CDR3 has 13 amino acids. The CDR3 loop reads CATQTSGWETQYF. DNA for the CDR3: TGTGCCACCCAGACTAGCGGGTGGGAGACCCAGTACTTC.

Comments on this clonotype: One end of the junction fails to match germline, which may point to a read error. This CDR3 is CAGSLRGRGDTQYF. DNA for the CDR3: TGTGCCGGCAGCTTACGGGGCCGAGGGGATACGCAGTATTTT. The chain carries TRBV7-6 and TRBJ2-3; tentatively, D is TRBD1 or TRBD2 (5 bases each). CDR1 and CDR2 from the germline V gene are SGHVS and FNYEAQ. The CDR3 runs 14 residues.

The chain couples TRBV15 to TRBJ1-2; weak D call: TRBD1 (6 bases). The CDR3 loop spans 16 amino acids. Trimming removed 8 bases at V and 4 bases at J, with 23 bases between. CDR1 is LNHNV and CDR2 is YYDKDF in the germline V gene (reference sequence). CDR3 DNA: TGTGCCACCGGCAAAGGGGGGGCAGGAACGAGCTATGGCTACACCTTC. This encodes CATGKGGAGTSYGYTF.